These 13 T cell receptor beta chains share one sample of origin, sequenced in a study of PD-1 blockade in classical Hodgkin lymphoma (dated by TCRdb to about 2020). Explained via the paper, the time point label denotes: cycle 4 day 1 (C4D1), after about 6 weeks of nivolumab. Every trial patient had relapsed after autologous stem cell transplantation, and cohorts A, B and C differed in prior brentuximab vedotin exposure. CD4+ T cells were purified from thawed PBMCs by magnetic negative selection with a Miltenyi CD4+ T cell isolation kit. Receptor amplification or capture employed the immunoSEQ multiplex PCR assay. This is the immuneACCESS table as TCRdb keeps it, with only in-frame sequences that have V and J called. A part of the clones is gone; compared with another copy, unresolved V genes explain less than half, and the rest is unexplained. The sample data list fewer than 15,000 clones, and roughly 83% of these were observed just once. Around 0.92% of the sample comes from the top ten.

The material was CD4+ T cells from blood, obtained before the fourth cycle of nivolumab. The receptors come from a human donor with classical Hodgkin lymphoma.

The chain is built from TRBV5-4 and TRBJ2-2; TRBD1 aligns across 7 bases. CDR1 is SGHNT and CDR2 is YYREEE in the germline V gene (reference sequence). This CDR3 has 15 residues. Trimming at V came to 4 bases and at J to 0 bases, leaving 3 bases not matched to a gene. CDR3 amino acids: CASSPGGSNTGELFF. In DNA form, the CDR3 reads TGTGCCAGCAGCCCAGGGGGTTCGAACACCGGGGAGCTGTTTTTT. The full variable domain, rest sourced from reference TRBV5-4 and TRBJ2-2, is ETGVTQSPTHLIKTRGQQVTLRCSSQSGHNTVSWYQQALGQGPQFIFQYYREEENGRGNFPPRFSGLQFPNYSSELNVNALELDDSALYLCASSPGGSNTGELFFGEGSRLTVL.

This clone has only a few counts. V is TRBV19 and J is TRBJ1-1; no clear D gene. Germline assignment: CDR1 LNHDA and CDR2 SQIVND (reference sequence). This CDR3 is 14 amino acids long. V lost 10 bases, J lost 1 base, and 16 bases lay in between. This CDR3 is CATNRSPGNTEAFF. The CDR3 region has the DNA TGTGCCACCAACCGGTCCCCAGGGAACACTGAAGCTTTCTTT. The full variable domain, completed using reference TRBV19 and TRBJ1-1, is DGGITQSPKYLFRKEGQNVTLSCEQNLNHDAMYWYRQDPGQGLRLIYYSQIVNDFQKGDIAEGYSVSREKKESFPLTVTSAQKNPTAFYLCATNRSPGNTEAFFGQGTRLTVV.

The chain couples TRBV2 to TRBJ1-4; 9 nucleotides line up with TRBD1. Germline V gene lookup returns CDR1 SNHLY and CDR2 FYNNEI. V was pared by 6 bases and J by 5 bases, with 4 bases of the junction left unmatched. CDR3 length equals 14 residues. The CDR3 spells CASRTGGKNEKLFF. CDR3 nucleotide sequence: TGTGCCAGCAGGACAGGGGGGAAGAATGAAAAACTGTTTTTT.

This clone occurred a few times. The rearrangement links TRBV7-9 to TRBJ1-2, with 8 positions matching TRBD1. The CDR3 is made up of 14 amino acids. Germline-derived CDR1 and CDR2 are SEHNR and FQNEAQ (reference sequence). Trimming at V came to 1 base and at J to 7 bases, leaving 5 bases not matched to a gene. In nucleotides, the CDR3 is TGTGCCAGCAGCTTAGAGGCAGGGGGCAGTGGCTACACCTTC. Encoded protein: CASSLEAGGSGYTF.

The chain has TRBV5-1 and TRBJ2-5, with no clear D. V was cut by 1 base and J by 0 bases, with 7 bases left in between. The CDR3 runs 14 residues. Germline V CDR1 and CDR2: SGHRS, YFSETQ. The CDR3: CASSLLRNQETQYF. The CDR3 nucleotides read TGCGCCAGCAGCTTGTTGAGGAACCAAGAGACCCAGTACTTC. Supplemented by reference TRBV5-1 and TRBJ2-5, the full variable domain reads KAGVTQTPRYLIKTRGQQVTLSCSPISGHRSVSWYQQTPGQGLQFLFEYFSETQRNKGNFPGRFSGRQFSNSRSEMNVSTLELGDSALYLCASSLLRNQETQYFGPGTRLLVL.

This clone was recorded once. This chain connects TRBV29-1 to TRBJ2-5, with 9 bases matching TRBD2. The CDR3 length is 16 residues. The germline gives CDR1 SQVTM, CDR2 ANQGSEA. V gave up 4 bases and J gave up 6 bases; unmatched junction bases: 15. The CDR3 bases are TGCAGCGTTGGAGGGGGTGGTAGCGGGAGTAGGAAGACCCAGTACTTC. Its protein product is CSVGGGGSGSRKTQYF. Drawing the rest from reference TRBV29-1 and TRBJ2-5, the complete variable domain is SAVISQKPSRDICQRGTSLTIQCQVDSQVTMMFWYRQQPGQSLTLIATANQGSEATYESGFVIDKFPISRPNLTFSTLTVSNMSPEDSSIYLCSVGGGGSGSRKTQYFGPGTRLLVL.

This chain links TRBV19 with TRBJ1-2; a weak D match, TRBD1 (6 bases). V shed 2 bases and J shed 3 bases, with 19 bases lying between them. Germline V gives CDR1 LNHDA, CDR2 SQIVND (reference sequence). CDR3 length: 17 amino acids. The CDR3 DNA sequence: TGTGCCAGTAGTATATTGAACAGGGATGGGGTATACTATGGCTACACCTTC. Its protein product is CASSILNRDGVYYGYTF. Based on the CDR3 plus reference TRBV19 and TRBJ1-2, the full variable domain is DGGITQSPKYLFRKEGQNVTLSCEQNLNHDAMYWYRQDPGQGLRLIYYSQIVNDFQKGDIAEGYSVSREKKESFPLTVTSAQKNPTAFYLCASSILNRDGVYYGYTFGSGTRLTVV.

This chain connects TRBV4-2 to TRBJ1-1; D unresolved. Germline CDR1 reads LGHNA; CDR2 reads YNFKEQ. There are 14 residues in the CDR3. V gave up 4 bases and J gave up 1 base, with 10 bases separating them. For the CDR3, the DNA is TGTGCCAGCAGCCCGGTGGTGCAGAACACTGAAGCTTTCTTT. The encoded protein is CASSPVVQNTEAFF.

CDR3 loop: CSARRGNEQYF. CDR3 nucleotide sequence: TGCAGTGCTAGAAGAGGGAATGAGCAGTACTTC. The J gene is TRBJ2-7, the V gene TRBV20-1, with D possibly matching TRBD2 (5 bases). The length of the CDR3 is 11 residues. The germline CDR1 and CDR2 sequences are DFQATT and SNEGSKA (reference sequence). Trimming pared 2 bases from V and 7 bases from J, leaving 9 bases between.

The genes are TRBV2 and TRBJ1-4; 7 bases fit TRBD1. The germline CDR1 and CDR2 sequences are SNHLY and FYNNEI. The CDR3 has 15 amino acids. J was trimmed by 3 bases and V by 6 bases; bases with no gene match: 7. CDR3 DNA: TGTGCCAGCAGGGGGACCGGGACAGCTAATGAAAAACTGTTTTTT. The encoded protein is CASRGTGTANEKLFF.

The rearrangement links TRBV2 to TRBJ2-7; TRBD1 matches 7 bases. The CDR3 is made up of 13 amino acids. Germline V gene data show CDR1 as SNHLY and CDR2 as FYNNEI. The V gene end was trimmed by 7 bases and the J gene end by 3 bases; junction bases not matched to a gene: 6. The CDR3 DNA sequence: TGTGCCAGCAAAAGGGGGCTTAGCTACGAGCAGTACTTC. This sequence encodes CASKRGLSYEQYF.

The chain couples TRBV25-1 to TRBJ2-1; TRBD2 matches 8 bases. The CDR3 covers 15 residues. Germline lookup yields CDR1 MGHDK and CDR2 SYGVNS. Trimming took 3 bases from V and 7 from J; bases not matched to a gene: 8. The CDR3 DNA sequence: TGTGCCAGCAGTGAGCCCGGGACTAGGGGGAATGAGCAGTTCTTC. This encodes CASSEPGTRGNEQFF.

The V gene is TRBV19, the J gene TRBJ1-1, with 11 nucleotides matching TRBD1. The germline CDR1 and CDR2 sequences are LNHDA and SQIVND (reference sequence). V was pared by 2 bases and J by 1 base, with 9 bases of the junction left unmatched. The CDR3 totals 18 residues. The CDR3 coding sequence is TGTGCCAGTAGTATATCATCCGGACAGGGGGCGACGAACACTGAAGCTTTCTTT. As protein: CASSISSGQGATNTEAFF.